A single sample gave rise to the 3 T cell receptor beta chains below, sequenced in a study of blood T cell repertoires in COVID-19. Data came from immunoSEQ multiplex PCR; TCRdb stores just in-frame clones and leaves some out. The sample contains 50,000 or so clones, approximately 84% of which appear only once. Sequencing used peripheral blood. The receptors stem from a human donor in a cohort sampled during active COVID-19.

The genes are TRBV5-1 and TRBJ1-4; maybe TRBD1 (5 bases). Deletions cut 0 bases from V and 5 bases from J, with 8 bases between. The germline V gene encodes CDR1 SGHRS and CDR2 YFSETQ. This CDR3 comprises 14 residues. The CDR3 sequence: CASSLGGGNEKLFF. DNA for the CDR3: TGCGCCAGCAGCTTGGGCGGGGGAAATGAAAAACTGTTTTTT.

This rearrangement joins TRBV9 to TRBJ1-3; D is ambiguous. The CDR3 is made up of 15 amino acids. In germline, CDR1 is SGDLS, CDR2 YYNGEE. Trimming removed 4 bases at V and 4 bases at J, with 15 bases between. Here the CDR3 DNA reads TGTGCCAGCAGCCTTACTTCGACACCAGGAAACACCATATATTTT. It codes for CASSLTSTPGNTIYF. Full variable domain (missing parts from reference TRBV9 and TRBJ1-3): DSGVTQTPKHLITATGQRVTLRCSPRSGDLSVYWYQQSLDQGLQFLIQYYNGEERAKGNILERFSAQQFPDLHSELNLSSLELGDSALYFCASSLTSTPGNTIYFGEGSWLTVV.

This chain uses TRBV5-1 with TRBJ2-2, with a possible D match to TRBD2 (5 bases). Germline V gene lookup returns CDR1 SGHRS and CDR2 YFSETQ. The CDR3 is 16 residues long. Trimming removed 4 bases at V and 3 bases at J, with 16 bases between. CDR3 bases: TGCGCCAGCAGCCGAGAGGGAAATCAATACACCGGGGAGCTGTTTTTT. Translation: CASSREGNQYTGELFF. Combining the CDR3 with reference TRBV5-1 and TRBJ2-2 gives the whole variable domain KAGVTQTPRYLIKTRGQQVTLSCSPISGHRSVSWYQQTPGQGLQFLFEYFSETQRNKGNFPGRFSGRQFSNSRSEMNVSTLELGDSALYLCASSREGNQYTGELFFGEGSRLTVL.